A selection of T cell receptor beta chains follows, all from one sample in a study of T cells in localized non-small cell lung cancer. Sequenced by immunoSEQ multiplex PCR; TCRdb stores in-frame clones only, minus some. The table records tens of thousands of clones, around 90% of them present only once. The sample in question was peripheral blood, obtained before any cancer treatment. The receptors stem from a man between 35 and 75 years old with stage I squamous cell lung carcinoma. Both conserved end residues are part of each CDR3. Fields, in order: clone size, D gene, J gene, V gene, CDR3 protein, CDR3 DNA. A D gene is named only where the DNA matches it firmly. Size values are once, few and many counts, or a class for expanded clones, and some rows have none.

>few|-|TRBJ1-6|TRBV2
CASSEQQGDNSPLHF
TGTGCCAGCAGTGAACAACAGGGAGATAATTCACCCCTCCACTTT
>-|-|TRBJ2-6|TRBV19
CASKGHSTGANVLTF
TGTGCCAGTAAGGGACATTCAACAGGGGCCAACGTCCTGACTTTC
>once|-|TRBJ2-2|TRBV19
CASSENSKVVSNTGELFF
TGTGCCAGTAGCGAAAATTCCAAAGTTGTCTCGAACACCGGGGAGCTGTTTTTT
>-|-|TRBJ2-2|TRBV10-3
CAISAGLSGELFF
TGTGCCATCAGTGCGGGGTTAAGCGGGGAGCTGTTTTTT
>-|-|TRBJ2-7|TRBV28
CASHRQGGGYEQYF
TGTGCCAGCCACCGGCAAGGGGGGGGCTACGAGCAGTACTTC
>-|TRBD1|TRBJ2-7|TRBV5-4
CASSFGKRDRGDEQYF
TGTGCCAGCAGCTTTGGCAAGCGGGACAGGGGAGACGAGCAGTACTTC
>once|TRBD2|TRBJ2-7|TRBV10-3
CAISLTTGTSTYEQYF
TGTGCCATCAGTCTTACTACCGGGACTAGCACCTACGAGCAGTACTTC
>-|-|TRBJ1-2|TRBV27
CASSTVGEGNYGYTF
TGTGCCAGCAGTACAGTAGGGGAGGGGAACTATGGCTACACCTTC
>-|-|TRBJ1-5|TRBV6-6
CASSPRGSYSNQPQHF
TGTGCCAGCAGTCCAAGGGGGAGTTATAGCAATCAGCCCCAGCATTTT
>-|-|TRBJ2-1|TRBV20-1
CSARDSREQFF
TGCAGTGCTAGAGATTCTAGAGAGCAGTTCTTC
>once|-|TRBJ2-2|TRBV11-3
CAGSLGRNRVAGELFF
TGTGCCGGCAGCTTAGGGCGTAATCGTGTAGCCGGGGAGCTGTTTTTT
>-|-|TRBJ1-3|TRBV4-2
CASSLQQQAGNTIYF
TGTGCCAGCAGCCTACAACAACAAGCTGGAAACACCATATATTTT
>-|TRBD1|TRBJ1-2|TRBV19
CASSKSGQGPSNYGYTF
TGTGCCAGTAGTAAATCCGGACAGGGACCTAGTAACTATGGCTACACCTTC
>-|TRBD1|TRBJ1-6|TRBV2
CAVRGTENSPLHF
TGTGCCGTCAGGGGGACAGAGAATTCACCCCTCCACTTT
>-|-|TRBJ2-7|TRBV9
CASSPRGGFYEQYF
TGTGCCAGCAGCCCCAGGGGTGGCTTCTACGAGCAGTACTTC
>few|TRBD1|TRBJ2-7|TRBV5-1
CASSGGQGGNEQYF
TGCGCCAGCAGCGGGGGACAGGGAGGTAACGAGCAGTACTTC
>-|-|TRBJ1-6|TRBV9
CASSVESSWAPLHF
TGTGCCAGCAGCGTAGAATCAAGTTGGGCACCCCTCCACTTT
>-|TRBD1|TRBJ2-3|TRBV7-2
CASSPWDRGNTDTQYF
TGTGCCAGCAGCCCCTGGGACAGGGGAAATACAGATACGCAGTATTTT
>once|TRBD2|TRBJ2-2|TRBV6-5
CASRSSGGGTGELFF
TGTGCCAGCAGGTCTAGCGGGGGGGGCACCGGGGAGCTGTTTTTT
>-|TRBD1|TRBJ1-1|TRBV6-5
CASSYGQGHTEAFF
TGTGCCAGCAGTTATGGACAGGGACACACTGAAGCTTTCTTT
>-|-|TRBJ2-2|TRBV19
CASSTRQAGTGELFF
TGTGCCAGTAGTACCCGACAGGCTGGTACCGGGGAGCTGTTTTTT
>-|-|TRBJ1-2|TRBV14
CASSQDRVYGYTF
TGTGCCAGCAGCCAAGATCGGGTCTATGGCTACACCTTC
>-|-|TRBJ2-1|TRBV2
CAGKTSSDEQFF
TGTGCCGGCAAGACTAGTTCGGATGAGCAGTTCTTC
>-|TRBD1|TRBJ1-2|TRBV28
CASSSTRGDRGHGYTF
TGTGCCAGCAGTTCTACTAGGGGGGACAGGGGCCATGGCTACACCTTC
>-|TRBD1|TRBJ1-4|TRBV25-1
CASSPGTVNEKLFF
TGTGCCAGCAGTCCAGGGACAGTTAATGAAAAACTGTTTTTT
>-|-|TRBJ2-7|TRBV7-9
CASSLPQSYEQYF
TGTGCCAGCAGCTTGCCACAGTCCTACGAGCAGTACTTC
>-|-|TRBJ2-2|TRBV11-3
CASSLNTGELFF
TGTGCCAGCAGCCTTAACACCGGGGAGCTGTTTTTT
>-|TRBD1|TRBJ1-1|TRBV9
CASSVEGQGNTEAFF
TGTGCCAGCAGCGTAGAGGGACAGGGGAACACTGAAGCTTTCTTT
>-|TRBD1|TRBJ1-1|TRBV6-1
CASSEGQTINTEAFF
TGTGCCAGCAGTGAGGGACAGACGATAAACACTGAAGCTTTCTTT
>once|-|TRBJ1-1|TRBV7-2
CASSLSSEKGRAFF
TGTGCCAGCAGCTTAAGCAGCGAGAAGGGTAGGGCTTTCTTT
>-|-|TRBJ1-1|TRBV7-2
CASSQEPGARTEAFF
TGTGCCAGCAGCCAAGAGCCGGGGGCAAGAACTGAAGCTTTCTTT
>-|-|TRBJ1-3|TRBV5-8
CASQASDTSGNTIYF
TGTGCCAGCCAGGCGTCTGACACCTCTGGAAACACCATATATTTT
>once|TRBD1|TRBJ1-3|TRBV6-6
CASSWTGGNTIYF
TGTGCCAGCAGCTGGACAGGCGGAAACACCATATATTTT
>-|TRBD1|TRBJ1-2|TRBV19
CASSSPRGRGYGYTF
TGTGCCAGTAGTAGCCCAAGGGGGCGCGGCTATGGCTACACCTTC
>-|-|TRBJ1-2|TRBV6-6
CASSYGGADYGYTF
TGTGCCAGCAGTTACGGGGGGGCGGACTATGGCTACACCTTC
>-|TRBD2|TRBJ2-2|TRBV28
CASSPLAGAVTGELFF
TGTGCCAGCAGTCCTTTAGCGGGGGCGGTCACCGGGGAGCTGTTTTTT
>-|-|TRBJ2-1|TRBV4-3
CASSQDSGGDEQFF
TGCGCCAGCAGCCAAGACTCAGGGGGGGATGAGCAATTCTTC
>-|TRBD2|TRBJ2-2|TRBV7-9
CASRRLAGGPGELFF
TGTGCCAGCAGGCGCCTAGCGGGGGGCCCCGGGGAGCTGTTTTTT
>-|-|TRBJ1-2|TRBV7-9
CASSTVTGLYGYTF
TGTGCCAGCAGCACTGTCACTGGCCTCTATGGCTACACCTTC